The T cell receptor beta chain described here comes from a study of early T cells in non-severe SARS-CoV-2 infection. The CDR3 has 13 residues. CDR1 and CDR2 (germline): SGHVS, FQNEAQ. Trimming pared 4 bases from V and 8 bases from J, leaving 9 bases between. Individual cDNA molecules carried attached unique molecular identifiers. TCRdb ran MiXCR on the 5' RACE reads and lists one entry per CDR3 protein. The sample yields about 28,000 distinct CDR3 sequences, around 6% seen once. This clonotype appeared many times. The sample consisted of whole blood, taken at baseline. The chain carries TRBV7-8 and TRBJ1-6; TRBD1 is a possible D gene (5 bases). The source of this sequence is an adult who was a healthcare worker with PCR-confirmed SARS-CoV-2 infection or an uninfected control (not recorded which). CDR3 region: CASSSQQDSPLHF. The CDR3 region has the DNA TGTGCCAGCAGCTCCCAACAGGATTCACCCCTCCACTTT.